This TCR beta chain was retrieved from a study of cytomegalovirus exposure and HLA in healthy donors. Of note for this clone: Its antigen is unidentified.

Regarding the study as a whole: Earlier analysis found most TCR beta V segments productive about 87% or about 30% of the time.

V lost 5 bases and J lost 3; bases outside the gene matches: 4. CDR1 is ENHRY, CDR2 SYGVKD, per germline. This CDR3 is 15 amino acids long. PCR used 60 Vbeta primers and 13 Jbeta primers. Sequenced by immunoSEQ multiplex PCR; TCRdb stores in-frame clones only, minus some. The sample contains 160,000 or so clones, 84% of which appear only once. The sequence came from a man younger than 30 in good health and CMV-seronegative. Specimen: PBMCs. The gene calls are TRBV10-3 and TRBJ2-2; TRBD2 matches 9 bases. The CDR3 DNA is TGTGCCATCAGTCGCGGGGGGGTCGACACCGGGGAGCTGTTTTTT. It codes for CAISRGGVDTGELFF.